This TCR beta chain was sequenced during a study of T cells in localized non-small cell lung cancer. Study observations and caveats: Higher adjacent-lung clonality was associated with shorter survival.

Concerning this clone itself: Antigen specificity is unknown.

Clones were sequenced by immunoSEQ multiplex PCR, and TCRdb holds only the in-frame ones, with some missing. Among 23,000 or so clones listed, around 90% were seen once. This clonotype was sampled from a male donor at least 60 years old with stage II lung adenocarcinoma. Specimen: peripheral blood mononuclear cells, collected before any cancer treatment.

The CDR3 sequence is CASKAQGSSYGYTF. The CDR3 nucleotides are TGTGCCAGTAAGGCCCAGGGGTCTAGCTATGGCTACACCTTC. The chain has TRBV2 and TRBJ1-2; tentatively, D is TRBD1 (6 bases). The V end was cut by 9 bases, the J end by 4 bases, with 18 bases between. There are 14 residues in the CDR3. CDR1 is SNHLY and CDR2 is FYNNEI in the germline V gene.